Included here is one T cell receptor beta chain sequence, with context. Its antigen remains undetermined. No base-level quality is on record; no much larger clone is a single base apart. This sample stems from a study of memory CD4+ T cells and cytomegalovirus serostatus (dated by TCRdb to about 2019). General notes on the study: A total of some 35 healthy Belgian adults, of whom 9 were CMV seropositive and about 24 were CMV seronegative, were included in the cohort. To replicate a published TCR-based CMV serostatus classifier, the study sequenced CD4+ memory TCRbeta repertoires from a Belgian cohort whose cytomegalovirus serostatus was known.

Results and caveats for the whole study, not just this receptor: The results were read as suggesting that the CMV-associated TCR signature is, for the most part, present in the CD4+ memory repertoire. Among the 150 to 200 previously reported CMV-associated TCRbeta sequences, over 65 showed up in the CD4+ memory repertoires, with each one found in between one and five individuals. The original-framework classifier achieved a median bootstrapped AUC of almost 0.97 with a 95% CI of 0.76-1.00 on the Belgian cohort. Unlike the original study, which covered naive and memory CD4+ and CD8+ populations, the Belgian study sequenced only CD4+CD45RO+ memory cells. CMV serostatus prediction reached a median bootstrapped AUC of approximately 0.96 with the original framework and 0.9 to 0.93 with a US-trained random forest.

Genomic DNA was extracted from sorted cells with the Quick-DNA Microprep Kit. Amplification of TCRbeta DNA was done with the immunoSEQ hsTCRbeta kit, following the protocol from the manufacturer. TCRbeta libraries were sequenced on an Illumina MiSeq instrument. As for the original processing: Removing out-of-frame sequences left a few million distinct TCRbeta sequences, an average of approximately 65,000 per individual. Two values were used to score each individual: the count of under 200 previously reported CMV-associated TCRbeta sequences and the total count of productive distinct TCRbeta sequences. A beta-binomial model was reimplemented in Python, and scikit-learn random forests with default parameters were trained on US cohort data. Classifier performance on the Belgian cohort was summarized as median AUC with percentile confidence intervals calculated over 10,000 bootstrap iterations. TCRdb stores this immuneACCESS table with in-frame sequences only. Part of the clones is absent; in the studies checked, under half of the shortfall reflects unresolved V genes, and no reason is known for the rest. That table is the source of V, J and clone size, and D and trimming were worked out from the DNA. The sample table shows around 54,000 clones, and about 80% are seen once. Under 3% of the sample comes from the top ten.

Via the germline V gene (reference sequence), CDR1 is SGHNT and CDR2 YYREEE. The CDR3 measures 17 amino acids from cysteine to phenylalanine. The CDR3 DNA has 51 bases and is translated from base 1. The germline V end is reduced by 4 bases and the J end by 0 bases; junction bases left unmatched: 9. Single viable CD3+CD4+CD8-CD45RO+ cells were sorted as memory CD4+ T cells on a FACSAria II. CMV serostatus was assessed using a Roche Elecsys assay, by which serum IgG against CMV pp150, pp28, p38 and p52 was detected. Following thawing, total CD4+ T cells were enriched through positive selection using CD4 magnetic microbeads. Samples originated from another study that specifically interrogated the CD4+ T cell memory repertoire. Following standard operating procedures, peripheral blood mononuclear cells were isolated and cryopreserved, while serum was kept at -80 degrees C. CD3-PerCP (BW264/56), CD4-APC (RPA-T4), CD45RO-PE (UCHT1) and CD8-Pacific Orange (3B5) antibodies were used for staining, and non-viable cells were excluded with Sytox blue.

Recombination connected TRBV5-4 to TRBJ2-1, and 8 junction bases match TRBD2. The sequence derives from an adult in good health and CMV-seropositive. Specimen: memory CD4+ T cells from blood. The nucleotide sequence is TGTGCCAGCAGCCCGGGTAGCGGGAAAGACTCCTACAATGAGCAGTTCTTC. This codes for CASSPGSGKDSYNEQFF.